This is a list of T cell receptor beta chains from one sample in a study of multiple sclerosis patients with progressive multifocal leukoencephalopathy. Sequenced by immunoSEQ multiplex PCR; TCRdb stores in-frame clones only, minus some. The sample has 29,000 or so clones; 89% are singletons. Sequencing was performed on PBMCs, taken from a patient treated with natalizumab. All receptors come from a human donor with multiple sclerosis. CDR3s include the opening cysteine and the closing phenylalanine or tryptophan. Each record gives: clone size, J gene, D gene, V gene, CDR3 protein, CDR3 DNA. The D gene is left open where the match is weak. Where a row states a size, it is once, few, many or the class of an expanded clone; other rows omit it.

abundance: -
j_gene: TRBJ2-2
d_gene: TRBD1
v_gene: TRBV5-4
CDR3aa: CASSLDRVGELFF
CDR3nt: TGTGCCAGCAGCCTAGACAGGGTCGGGGAGCTGTTTTTT

abundance: once
j_gene: TRBJ1-2
d_gene: TRBD1
v_gene: TRBV7-9
CDR3aa: CASSGRDRDTYGYTF
CDR3nt: TGTGCCAGCAGCGGCAGGGACAGGGATACCTATGGCTACACCTTC

abundance: -
j_gene: TRBJ1-4
d_gene: -
v_gene: TRBV15
CDR3aa: CATSRDRRGGEKLFF
CDR3nt: TGTGCCACCAGCAGAGACCGCAGGGGTGGGGAAAAACTGTTTTTT

abundance: -
j_gene: TRBJ2-7
d_gene: TRBD2
v_gene: TRBV4-3
CDR3aa: CASSQGTGGSYEQYF
CDR3nt: TGCGCCAGCAGCCAAGGGACGGGAGGCTCCTACGAGCAGTACTTC

abundance: -
j_gene: TRBJ2-2
d_gene: TRBD2
v_gene: TRBV30
CDR3aa: CAWRGLGGPPGELFF
CDR3nt: TGTGCCTGGAGGGGGTTGGGAGGGCCTCCCGGGGAGCTGTTTTTT

abundance: -
j_gene: TRBJ2-4
d_gene: -
v_gene: TRBV18
CDR3aa: CASSRGSGDIQYF
CDR3nt: TGTGCCAGCTCCCGGGGGTCGGGAGACATTCAGTACTTC

abundance: -
j_gene: TRBJ2-3
d_gene: TRBD2
v_gene: TRBV7-2
CDR3aa: CASSSTSGSWVDTQYF
CDR3nt: TGTGCCAGCAGCTCCACTAGCGGGAGTTGGGTAGATACGCAGTATTTT

abundance: -
j_gene: TRBJ2-3
d_gene: TRBD2
v_gene: TRBV7-2
CDR3aa: CASSLAPSGRGGGTDTQYF
CDR3nt: TGTGCCAGCAGCTTAGCCCCCAGCGGGAGGGGCGGGGGCACAGATACGCAGTATTTT

abundance: once
j_gene: TRBJ2-6
d_gene: TRBD1
v_gene: TRBV19
CDR3aa: CASSIVPGGKGAGANVLTF
CDR3nt: TGTGCCAGTAGTATCGTGCCAGGGGGTAAGGGCGCTGGGGCCAACGTCCTGACTTTC

abundance: -
j_gene: TRBJ2-1
d_gene: -
v_gene: TRBV15
CDR3aa: CATSREGSSYNEQFF
CDR3nt: TGTGCCACCAGCAGAGAAGGGAGCTCCTACAATGAGCAGTTCTTC